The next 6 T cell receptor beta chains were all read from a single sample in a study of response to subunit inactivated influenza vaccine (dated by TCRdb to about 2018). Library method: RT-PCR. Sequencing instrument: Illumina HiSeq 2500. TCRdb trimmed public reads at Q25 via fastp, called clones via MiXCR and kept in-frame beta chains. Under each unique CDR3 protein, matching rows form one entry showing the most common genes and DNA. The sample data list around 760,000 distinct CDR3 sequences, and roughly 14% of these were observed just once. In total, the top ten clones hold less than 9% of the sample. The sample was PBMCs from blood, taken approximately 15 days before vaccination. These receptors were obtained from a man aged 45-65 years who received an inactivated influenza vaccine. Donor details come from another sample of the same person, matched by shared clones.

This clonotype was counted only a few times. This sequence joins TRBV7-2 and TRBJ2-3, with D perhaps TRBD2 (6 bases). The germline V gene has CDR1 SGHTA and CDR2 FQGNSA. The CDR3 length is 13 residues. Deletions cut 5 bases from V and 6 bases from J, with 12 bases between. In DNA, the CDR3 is TGTGCCAGCAGCCGGGACTGGAAGGATACGCAGTATTTT. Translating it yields CASSRDWKDTQYF.

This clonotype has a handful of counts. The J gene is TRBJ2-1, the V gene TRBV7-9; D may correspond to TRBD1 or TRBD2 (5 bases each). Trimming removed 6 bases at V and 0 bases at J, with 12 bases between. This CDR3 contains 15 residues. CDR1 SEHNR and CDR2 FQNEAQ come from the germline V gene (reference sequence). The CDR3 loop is CASRQPGGSYNEQFF. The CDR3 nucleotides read TGTGCCAGCAGGCAACCTGGGGGCTCCTACAATGAGCAGTTCTTC. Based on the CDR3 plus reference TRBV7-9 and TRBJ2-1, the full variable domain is DTGVSQNPRHKITKRGQNVTFRCDPISEHNRLYWYRQTLGQGPEFLTYFQNEAQLEKSRLLSDRFSAERPKGSFSTLEIQRTEQGDSAMYLCASRQPGGSYNEQFFGPGTRLTVL.

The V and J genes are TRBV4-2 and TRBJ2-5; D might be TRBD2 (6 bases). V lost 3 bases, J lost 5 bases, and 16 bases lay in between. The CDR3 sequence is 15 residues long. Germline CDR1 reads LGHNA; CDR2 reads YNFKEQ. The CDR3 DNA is TGTGCCAGCAGCCATGCCCTCTCAGGGAGGGAGACCCAGTACTTC. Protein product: CASSHALSGRETQYF.

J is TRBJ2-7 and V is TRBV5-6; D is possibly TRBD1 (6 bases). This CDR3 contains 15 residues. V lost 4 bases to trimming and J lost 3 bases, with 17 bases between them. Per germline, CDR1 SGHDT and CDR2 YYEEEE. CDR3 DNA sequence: TGTGCCAGCAGCGTCGTTCAGGGGATTTTCTACGAGCAGTACTTC. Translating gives CASSVVQGIFYEQYF.

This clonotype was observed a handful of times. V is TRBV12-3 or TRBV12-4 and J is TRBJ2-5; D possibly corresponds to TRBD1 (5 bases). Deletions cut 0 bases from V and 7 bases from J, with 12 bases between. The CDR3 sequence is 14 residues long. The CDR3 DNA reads TGTGCCAGCAGTTTAGCGCGAAGGGGTGGGACCCAGTACTTC. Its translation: CASSLARRGGTQYF.

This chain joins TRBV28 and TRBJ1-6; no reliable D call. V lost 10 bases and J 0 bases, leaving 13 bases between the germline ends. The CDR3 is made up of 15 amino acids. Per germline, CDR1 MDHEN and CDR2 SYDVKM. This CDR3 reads CATRSASSYNSPLHF. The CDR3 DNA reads TGTGCCACCCGGAGTGCCAGCTCCTATAATTCACCCCTCCACTTT.